This entry concerns a single TCR beta chain. Some clones are missing from TCRdb's copy, which holds only in-frame ones; the method was immunoSEQ multiplex PCR. Of about 350,000 clones detected, about 90% appear once; the ten largest clones hold approximately 0.93%. Trimming removed 10 bases at V and 0 bases at J, with 19 bases between. The germline gives CDR1 LNHDA, CDR2 SQIVND (reference sequence). CDR3 size: 17 residues. The sample originates from a study of blood T cell repertoires in COVID-19. The origin of this receptor is a woman aged 30 to 39 who had recovered from COVID-19. The chain carries TRBV19 and TRBJ2-6; perhaps TRBD2 as D (5 bases). The sample comprised PBMCs or T cells enriched from blood (not recorded which). CDR3 protein: CATARRGELSGANVLTF. CDR3 coding DNA: TGTGCCACCGCGAGACGGGGAGAGCTCTCTGGGGCCAACGTCCTGACTTTC. Complete variable domain (other parts from reference TRBV19 and TRBJ2-6): DGGITQSPKYLFRKEGQNVTLSCEQNLNHDAMYWYRQDPGQGLRLIYYSQIVNDFQKGDIAEGYSVSREKKESFPLTVTSAQKNPTAFYLCATARRGELSGANVLTFGAGSRLTVL.